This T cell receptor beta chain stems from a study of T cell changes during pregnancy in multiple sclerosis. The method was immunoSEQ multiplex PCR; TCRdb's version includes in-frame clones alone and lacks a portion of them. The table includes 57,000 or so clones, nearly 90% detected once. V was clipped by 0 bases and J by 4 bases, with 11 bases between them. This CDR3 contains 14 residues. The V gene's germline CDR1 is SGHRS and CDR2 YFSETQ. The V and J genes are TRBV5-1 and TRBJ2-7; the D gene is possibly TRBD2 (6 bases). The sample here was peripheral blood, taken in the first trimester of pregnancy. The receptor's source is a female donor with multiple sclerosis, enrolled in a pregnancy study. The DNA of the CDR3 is TGCGCCAGCAGCTTGGCCGGGAGTTCTTACGAGCAGTACTTC. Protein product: CASSLAGSSYEQYF.